The clone carrying this TCR beta chain appeared once. Its antigen is undetermined. The data are from a study of cytomegalovirus exposure and HLA in healthy donors. Primers for the PCR totalled 60 Vbeta and 13 Jbeta. Sequenced by immunoSEQ multiplex PCR; TCRdb stores in-frame clones only, minus some. This sample has about 180,000 clones, with roughly 85% found just once. The CDR3 runs 15 residues. Looked up from germline, CDR1 is SGHVS and CDR2 is FQNEAQ. V shed 5 bases and J 5 bases; nucleotides not matched to a gene: 5. Regarding the study as a whole: In a later analysis, specific HLA alleles were associated with 15,000 to 20,000 TCR beta sequences at a 0.05 false discovery rate.

The chain uses TRBV7-8 and TRBJ2-1; 11 nucleotides agree with TRBD2. Sequencing was carried out using PBMCs. This receptor was taken from a woman aged 40 to 49 in good health and CMV-seronegative. CDR3: CASSPTSGNHNEQFF. The DNA of the CDR3 is TGTGCCAGCAGCCCGACTAGCGGGAACCACAATGAGCAGTTCTTC.